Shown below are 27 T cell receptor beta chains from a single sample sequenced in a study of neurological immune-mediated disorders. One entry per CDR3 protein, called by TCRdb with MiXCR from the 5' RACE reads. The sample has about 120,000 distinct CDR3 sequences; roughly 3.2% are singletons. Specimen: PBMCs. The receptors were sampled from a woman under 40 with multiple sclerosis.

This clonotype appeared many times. The CDR3 sequence is CASSTLDGSGANVLTF. The CDR3 DNA follows: TGCGCCAGCAGCACGCTGGACGGCTCTGGGGCCAACGTCCTGACTTTC. This rearrangement joins TRBV5-1 to TRBJ2-6; D is ambiguous. Germline V gives CDR1 SGHRS, CDR2 YFSETQ. The CDR3 extends over 16 amino acids. V was cut by 4 bases and J by 0 bases, with 11 bases left in between.

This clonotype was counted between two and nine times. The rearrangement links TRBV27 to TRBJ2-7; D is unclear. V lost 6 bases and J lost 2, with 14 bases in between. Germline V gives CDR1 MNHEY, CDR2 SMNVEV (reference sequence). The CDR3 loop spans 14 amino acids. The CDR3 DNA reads TGTGCCAGCAGCCTCTTGGGTTCTGCCTACGAGCAGTACTTC. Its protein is CASSLLGSAYEQYF.

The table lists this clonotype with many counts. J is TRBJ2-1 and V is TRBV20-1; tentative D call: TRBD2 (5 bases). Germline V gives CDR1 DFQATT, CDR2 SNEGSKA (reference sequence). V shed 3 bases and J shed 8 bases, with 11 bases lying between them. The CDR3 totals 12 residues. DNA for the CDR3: TGCAGTGCTAGGGACTCTCTGGATGAGCAGTTCTTC. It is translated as CSARDSLDEQFF.

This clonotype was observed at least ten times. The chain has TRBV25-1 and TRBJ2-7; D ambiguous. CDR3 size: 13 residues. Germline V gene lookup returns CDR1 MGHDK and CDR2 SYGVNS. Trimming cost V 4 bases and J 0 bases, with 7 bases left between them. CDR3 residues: CASSAASSYEQYF. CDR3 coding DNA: TGTGCCAGCAGTGCGGCAAGCTCCTACGAGCAGTACTTC.

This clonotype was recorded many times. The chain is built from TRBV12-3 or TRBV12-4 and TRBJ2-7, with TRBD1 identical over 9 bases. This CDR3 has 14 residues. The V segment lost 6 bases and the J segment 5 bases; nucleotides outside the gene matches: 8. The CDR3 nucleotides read TGTGCCAGCAGACCAGGACAGGGGATCCACGAGCAGTACTTC. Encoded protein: CASRPGQGIHEQYF.

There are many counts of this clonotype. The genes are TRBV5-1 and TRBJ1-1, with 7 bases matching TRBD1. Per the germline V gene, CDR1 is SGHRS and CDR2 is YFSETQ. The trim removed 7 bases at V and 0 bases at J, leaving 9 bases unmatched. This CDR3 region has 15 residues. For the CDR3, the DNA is TGCGCCAGCTCCGATCAGGGGGGGATGAACACTGAAGCTTTCTTT. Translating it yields CASSDQGGMNTEAFF.

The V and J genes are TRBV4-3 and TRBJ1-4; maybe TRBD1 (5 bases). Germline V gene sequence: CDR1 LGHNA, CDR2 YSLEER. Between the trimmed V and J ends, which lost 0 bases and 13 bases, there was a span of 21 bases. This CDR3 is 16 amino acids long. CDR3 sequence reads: CASSQDGGTAMRGLFF. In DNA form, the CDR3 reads TGCGCCAGCAGCCAAGATGGTGGGACGGCTATGAGGGGACTGTTTTTT.

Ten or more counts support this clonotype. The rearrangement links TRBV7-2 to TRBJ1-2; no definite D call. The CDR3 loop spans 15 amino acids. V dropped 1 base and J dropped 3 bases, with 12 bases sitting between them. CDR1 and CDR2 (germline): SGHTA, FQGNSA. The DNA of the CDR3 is TGTGCCAGCAGCTTAGGTCCTAGCAGAGACTATGGCTACACCTTC. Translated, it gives CASSLGPSRDYGYTF.

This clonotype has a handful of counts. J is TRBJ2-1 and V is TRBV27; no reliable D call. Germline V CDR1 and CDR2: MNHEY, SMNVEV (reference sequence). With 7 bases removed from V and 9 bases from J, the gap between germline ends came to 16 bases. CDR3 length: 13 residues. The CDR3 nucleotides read TGTGCCAGCACCAATCGAGCCACGGGTGAGCAGTTCTTC. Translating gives CASTNRATGEQFF.

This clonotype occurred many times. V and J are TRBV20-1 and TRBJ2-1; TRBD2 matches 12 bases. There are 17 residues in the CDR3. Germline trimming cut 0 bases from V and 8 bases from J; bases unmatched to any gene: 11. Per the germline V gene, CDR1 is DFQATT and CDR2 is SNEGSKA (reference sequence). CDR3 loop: CSAREVRLAGEGDEQFF. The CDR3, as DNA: TGCAGTGCTAGAGAAGTCAGACTAGCGGGAGAAGGGGATGAGCAGTTCTTC.

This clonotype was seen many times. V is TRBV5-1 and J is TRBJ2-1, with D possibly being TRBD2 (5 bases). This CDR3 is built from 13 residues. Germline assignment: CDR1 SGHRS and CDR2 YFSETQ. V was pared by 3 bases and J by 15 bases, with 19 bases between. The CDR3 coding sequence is TGCGCCAGCAGCTCAAACATGACTAAAATCCGGTTCTTC. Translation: CASSSNMTKIRFF.

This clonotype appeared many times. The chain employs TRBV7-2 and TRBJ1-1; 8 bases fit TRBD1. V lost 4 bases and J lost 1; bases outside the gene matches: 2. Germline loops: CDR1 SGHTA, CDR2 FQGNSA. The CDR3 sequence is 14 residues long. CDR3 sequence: CASSWGQANTEAFF. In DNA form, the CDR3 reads TGTGCCAGCAGCTGGGGACAGGCGAACACTGAAGCTTTCTTT.

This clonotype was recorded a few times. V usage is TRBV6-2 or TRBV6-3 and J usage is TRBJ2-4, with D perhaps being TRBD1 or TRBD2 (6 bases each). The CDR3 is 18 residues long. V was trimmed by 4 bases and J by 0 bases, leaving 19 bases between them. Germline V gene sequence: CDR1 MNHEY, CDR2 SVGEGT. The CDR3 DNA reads TGTGCCAGCAGTTGGGGACAAGGAGGGGACATAGCCAAAAACATTCAGTACTTC. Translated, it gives CASSWGQGGDIAKNIQYF.

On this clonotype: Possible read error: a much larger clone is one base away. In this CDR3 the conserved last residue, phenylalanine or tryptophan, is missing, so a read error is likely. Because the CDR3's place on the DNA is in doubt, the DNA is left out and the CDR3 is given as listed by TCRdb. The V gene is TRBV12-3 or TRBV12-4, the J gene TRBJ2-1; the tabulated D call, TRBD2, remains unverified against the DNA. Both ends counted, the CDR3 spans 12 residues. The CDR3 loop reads CASSETSGSGFC.

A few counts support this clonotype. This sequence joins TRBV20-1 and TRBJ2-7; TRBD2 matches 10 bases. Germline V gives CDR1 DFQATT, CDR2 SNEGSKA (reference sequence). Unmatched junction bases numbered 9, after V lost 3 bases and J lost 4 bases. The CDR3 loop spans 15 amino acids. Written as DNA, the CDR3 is TGCAGTGCTAGGGGGCTAGCGGGGGCGGGATACGAGCAGTACTTC. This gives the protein CSARGLAGAGYEQYF.

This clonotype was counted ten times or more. CDR3 bases: TGTGCCAGCAGGGAGGGGTACGGGGGATCCGGGGAGCTGTTTTTT. Translating it yields CASREGYGGSGELFF. This sequence joins TRBV2 and TRBJ2-2; TRBD2 might be the D (6 bases). V gave up 6 bases and J gave up 6 bases, with 17 bases separating them. CDR3 length: 15 amino acids. Germline CDR1 and CDR2: SNHLY and FYNNEI.

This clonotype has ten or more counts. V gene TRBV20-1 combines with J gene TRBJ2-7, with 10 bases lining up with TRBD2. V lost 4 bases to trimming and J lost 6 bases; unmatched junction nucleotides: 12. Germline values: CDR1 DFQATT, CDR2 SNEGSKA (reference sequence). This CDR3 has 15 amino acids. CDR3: CSATRGLAGAFEQYF. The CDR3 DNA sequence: TGCAGTGCTACACGGGGCCTAGCGGGAGCTTTCGAGCAGTACTTC.

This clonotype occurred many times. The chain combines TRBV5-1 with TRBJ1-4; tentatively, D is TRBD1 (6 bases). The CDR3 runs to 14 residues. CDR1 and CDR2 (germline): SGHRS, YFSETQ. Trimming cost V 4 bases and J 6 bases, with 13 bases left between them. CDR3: CASSIQGRDEKLFF. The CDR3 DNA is TGCGCCAGCAGCATCCAGGGGCGTGATGAAAAACTGTTTTTT.

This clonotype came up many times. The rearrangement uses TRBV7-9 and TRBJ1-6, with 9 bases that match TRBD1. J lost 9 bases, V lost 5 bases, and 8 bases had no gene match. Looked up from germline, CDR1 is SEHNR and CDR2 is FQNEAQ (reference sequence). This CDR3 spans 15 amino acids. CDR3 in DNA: TGTGCCAGCAGCGTTCCCGGGACAGGGACTTCACCCCTCCACTTT. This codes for CASSVPGTGTSPLHF.

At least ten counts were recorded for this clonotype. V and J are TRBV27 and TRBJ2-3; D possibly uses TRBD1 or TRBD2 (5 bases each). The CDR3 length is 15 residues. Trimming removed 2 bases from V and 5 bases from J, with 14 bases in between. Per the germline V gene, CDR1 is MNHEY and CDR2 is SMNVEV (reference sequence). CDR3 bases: TGTGCCAGCAGTTTAGGGGGTCGGGTTGGAGATACGCAGTATTTT. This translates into CASSLGGRVGDTQYF.

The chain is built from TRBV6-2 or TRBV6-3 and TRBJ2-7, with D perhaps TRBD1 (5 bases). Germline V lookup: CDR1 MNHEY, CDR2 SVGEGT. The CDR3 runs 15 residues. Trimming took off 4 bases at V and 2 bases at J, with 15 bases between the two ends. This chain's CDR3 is CASSWGTPGPYEQYF. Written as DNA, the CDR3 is TGTGCCAGCAGTTGGGGAACTCCAGGGCCCTACGAGCAGTACTTC.

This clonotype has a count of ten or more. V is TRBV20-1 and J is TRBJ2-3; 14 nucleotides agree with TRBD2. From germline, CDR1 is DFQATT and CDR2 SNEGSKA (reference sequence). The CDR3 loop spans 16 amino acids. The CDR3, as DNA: TGCGGAGCCGGGACTAGCGGGAGTACGCACAGGGATACGCAGTATTTT. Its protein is CGAGTSGSTHRDTQYF.

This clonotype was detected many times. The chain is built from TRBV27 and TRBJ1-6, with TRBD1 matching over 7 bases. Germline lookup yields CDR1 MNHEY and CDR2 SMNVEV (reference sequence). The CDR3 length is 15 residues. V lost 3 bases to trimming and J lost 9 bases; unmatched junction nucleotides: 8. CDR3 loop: CASSFRDRAGSPLHF. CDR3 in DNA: TGTGCCAGCAGTTTCCGAGACAGGGCGGGTTCACCCCTCCACTTT.

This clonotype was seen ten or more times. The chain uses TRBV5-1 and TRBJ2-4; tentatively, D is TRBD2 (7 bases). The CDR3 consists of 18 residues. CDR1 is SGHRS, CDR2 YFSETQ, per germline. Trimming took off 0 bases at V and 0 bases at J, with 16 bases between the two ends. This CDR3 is CASSLALGGARAKNIQYF. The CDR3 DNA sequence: TGCGCCAGCAGCTTGGCCCTAGGGGGGGCTCGAGCCAAAAACATTCAGTACTTC.

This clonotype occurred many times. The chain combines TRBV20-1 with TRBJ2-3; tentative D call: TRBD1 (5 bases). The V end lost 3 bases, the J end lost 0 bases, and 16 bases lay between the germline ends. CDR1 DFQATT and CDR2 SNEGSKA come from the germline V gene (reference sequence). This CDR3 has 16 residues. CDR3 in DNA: TGCAGTGCTAGTGGTGGGGCGATCGCTAGCACAGATACGCAGTATTTT. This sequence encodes CSASGGAIASTDTQYF.

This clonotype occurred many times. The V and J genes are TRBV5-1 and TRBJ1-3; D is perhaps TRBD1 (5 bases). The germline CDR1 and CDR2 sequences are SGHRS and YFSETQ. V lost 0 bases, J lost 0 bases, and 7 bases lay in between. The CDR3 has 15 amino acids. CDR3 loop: CASSLDQGSGNTIYF. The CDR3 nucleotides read TGCGCCAGCAGCTTGGATCAGGGCTCTGGAAACACCATATATTTT.

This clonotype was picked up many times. CDR3 in DNA: TGTGCCAGCAGCTTAGTTGGCATTGCCGAGCAGTACTTC. This encodes CASSLVGIAEQYF. This rearrangement joins TRBV7-9 to TRBJ2-7, with D hard to call. V lost 1 base and J 6 bases, leaving 10 bases between the germline ends. Germline CDR1 reads SEHNR; CDR2 reads FQNEAQ (reference sequence). CDR3 length: 13 amino acids.